This T cell receptor (beta chain) was observed in a study of blood T cell repertoires in COVID-19. Turning to the study itself: Sites in the United States, Italy and Spain provided acute and convalescent COVID-19 samples. Nucleic acid was either cDNA or gDNA, and it came from T cells, B-cell-depleted T cells, or PBMCs.

In this sample, this clone turned up once. Authors' processing steps: For nucleated cells, counts were estimated from reference gene primer amplification. Generated by immunoSEQ multiplex PCR, the TCRdb table keeps only in-frame clones and is missing some. The DNA was the basis for D and trimming; V, J and clone size are from that table. The sample has roughly 150,000 clones, 80% to 95% seen once; the top ten hold roughly 2%. The TCR originated in a woman aged 60-70 years with COVID-19, enrolled during active disease. Sequencing was performed on peripheral blood.

CDR3 protein: CASSLTGSRDTGELFF. Here the CDR3 DNA reads TGTGCCAGCAGCTTGACAGGTTCCCGGGACACCGGGGAGCTGTTTTTT. The chain carries TRBV11-3 and TRBJ2-2; the D gene is possibly TRBD1 (6 bases). The CDR3 runs 16 residues. The V end lost 3 bases, the J end lost 3 bases, and 14 bases lay between the germline ends. Germline V gene data show CDR1 as SGHNT and CDR2 as YENEEA.